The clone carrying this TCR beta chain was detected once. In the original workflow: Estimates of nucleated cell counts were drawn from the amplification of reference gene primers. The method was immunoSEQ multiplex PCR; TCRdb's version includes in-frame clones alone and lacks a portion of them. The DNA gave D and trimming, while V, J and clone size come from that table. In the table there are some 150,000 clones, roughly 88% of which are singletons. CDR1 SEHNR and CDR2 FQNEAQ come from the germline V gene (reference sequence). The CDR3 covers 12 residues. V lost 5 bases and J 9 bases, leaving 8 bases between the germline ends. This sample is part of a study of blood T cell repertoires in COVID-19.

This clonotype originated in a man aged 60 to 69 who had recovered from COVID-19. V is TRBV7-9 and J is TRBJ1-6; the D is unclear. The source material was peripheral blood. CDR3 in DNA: TGTGCCAGCAGCAACCCCAGTTCACCCCTCCACTTT. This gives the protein CASSNPSSPLHF. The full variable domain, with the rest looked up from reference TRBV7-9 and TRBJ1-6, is DTGVSQNPRHKITKRGQNVTFRCDPISEHNRLYWYRQTLGQGPEFLTYFQNEAQLEKSRLLSDRFSAERPKGSFSTLEIQRTEQGDSAMYLCASSNPSSPLHFGNGTRLTVT.